This T cell receptor beta chain was identified during a study of blood T cell repertoires in COVID-19. Across the study: PBMCs, B-cell-depleted T cells, or T cells were the source of the cDNA or gDNA that made up the material.

Per the authors' pipeline: Quantification of nucleated cells was approximated via reference gene primer amplification. Libraries were prepared by immunoSEQ multiplex PCR; TCRdb keeps only in-frame clonotypes and omits some of them. That table is the source of V, J and clone size, and D and trimming were worked out from the DNA. The sample gives 90,000 to 100,000 clones, roughly 86% of which show up once; under 13% is in the top ten. This CDR3 has 14 residues. Germline loops: CDR1 SEHNR, CDR2 FQNEAQ (reference sequence). V dropped 4 bases and J dropped 1 base, with 10 bases sitting between them. This sequence joins TRBV7-9 and TRBJ1-1, with a weak D call TRBD1 (5 bases). The sequence was obtained from a man aged 45 to 65 with acute or convalescent COVID-19. The specimen was peripheral blood. The CDR3 DNA follows: TGTGCCAGCAGCTCGCTAGGGGCGAACACTGAAGCTTTCTTT. Protein: CASSSLGANTEAFF.